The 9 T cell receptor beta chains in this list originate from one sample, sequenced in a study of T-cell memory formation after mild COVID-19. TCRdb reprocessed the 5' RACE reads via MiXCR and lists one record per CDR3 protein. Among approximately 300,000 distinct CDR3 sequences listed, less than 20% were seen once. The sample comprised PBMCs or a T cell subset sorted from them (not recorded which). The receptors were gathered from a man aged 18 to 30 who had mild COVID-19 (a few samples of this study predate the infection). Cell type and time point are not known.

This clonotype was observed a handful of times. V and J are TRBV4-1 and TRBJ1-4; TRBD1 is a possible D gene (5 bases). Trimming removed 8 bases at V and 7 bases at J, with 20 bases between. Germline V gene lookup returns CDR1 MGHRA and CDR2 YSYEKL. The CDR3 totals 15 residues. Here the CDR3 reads CASGRMTGTVEKLFF. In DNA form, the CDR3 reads TGCGCCAGCGGAAGAATGACCGGGACGGTTGAAAAACTGTTTTTT.

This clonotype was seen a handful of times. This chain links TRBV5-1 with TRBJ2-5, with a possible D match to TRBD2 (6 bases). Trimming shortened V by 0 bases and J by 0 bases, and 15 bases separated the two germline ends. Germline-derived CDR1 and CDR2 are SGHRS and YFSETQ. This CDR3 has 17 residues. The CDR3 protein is CASSLALSSGDQETQYF. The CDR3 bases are TGCGCCAGCAGCTTGGCCCTGAGTAGCGGAGACCAAGAGACCCAGTACTTC. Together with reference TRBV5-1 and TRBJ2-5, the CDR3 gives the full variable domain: KAGVTQTPRYLIKTRGQQVTLSCSPISGHRSVSWYQQTPGQGLQFLFEYFSETQRNKGNFPGRFSGRQFSNSRSEMNVSTLELGDSALYLCASSLALSSGDQETQYFGPGTRLLVL.

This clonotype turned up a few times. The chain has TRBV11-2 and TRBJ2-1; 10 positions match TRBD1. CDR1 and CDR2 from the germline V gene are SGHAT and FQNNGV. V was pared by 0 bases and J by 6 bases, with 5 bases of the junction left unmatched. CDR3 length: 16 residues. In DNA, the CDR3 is TGTGCCAGCAGCTTAGAGAGGAGGGACAGGGGCAATGAGCAGTTCTTC. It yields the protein CASSLERRDRGNEQFF. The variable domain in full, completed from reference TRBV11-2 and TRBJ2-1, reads EAGVAQSPRYKIIEKRQSVAFWCNPISGHATLYWYQQILGQGPKLLIQFQNNGVVDDSQLPKDRFSAERLKGVDSTLKIQPAKLEDSAVYLCASSLERRDRGNEQFFGPGTRLTVL.

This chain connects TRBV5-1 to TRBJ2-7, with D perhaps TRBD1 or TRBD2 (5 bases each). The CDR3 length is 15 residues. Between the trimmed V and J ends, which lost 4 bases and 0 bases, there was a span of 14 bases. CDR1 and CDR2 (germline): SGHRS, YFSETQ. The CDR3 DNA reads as TGCGCCAGCAGCGCAGGGACCAAGGGCTCCTACGAGCAGTACTTC. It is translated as CASSAGTKGSYEQYF.

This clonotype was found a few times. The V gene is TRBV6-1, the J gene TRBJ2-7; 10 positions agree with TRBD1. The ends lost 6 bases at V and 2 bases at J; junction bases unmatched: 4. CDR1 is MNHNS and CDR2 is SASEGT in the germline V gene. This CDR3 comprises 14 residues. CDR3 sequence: CASRLGQGAYEQYF. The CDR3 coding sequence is TGTGCCAGCAGACTCGGACAGGGGGCCTACGAGCAGTACTTC.

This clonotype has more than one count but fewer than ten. CDR3 residues: CASSLGTSGDNEQFF. In DNA form, the CDR3 reads TGTGCCAGCAGCTTAGGGACTAGCGGGGACAATGAGCAGTTCTTC. This sequence joins TRBV7-9 and TRBJ2-1; TRBD2 agrees at 12 bases. CDR1 and CDR2 from the germline V gene are SEHNR and FQNEAQ (reference sequence). Trimming at V came to 1 base and at J to 5 bases, leaving 0 bases not matched to a gene. This CDR3 contains 15 residues. Based on the CDR3 plus reference TRBV7-9 and TRBJ2-1, the full variable domain is DTGVSQNPRHKITKRGQNVTFRCDPISEHNRLYWYRQTLGQGPEFLTYFQNEAQLEKSRLLSDRFSAERPKGSFSTLEIQRTEQGDSAMYLCASSLGTSGDNEQFFGPGTRLTVL.

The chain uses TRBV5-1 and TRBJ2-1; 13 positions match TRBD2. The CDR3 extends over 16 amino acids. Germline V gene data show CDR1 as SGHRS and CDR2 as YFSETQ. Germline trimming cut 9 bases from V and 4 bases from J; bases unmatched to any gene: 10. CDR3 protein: CANPGLAGAVYNEQFF. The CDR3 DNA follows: TGCGCCAACCCAGGACTAGCGGGGGCCGTGTACAATGAGCAGTTCTTC. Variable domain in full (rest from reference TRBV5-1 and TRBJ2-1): KAGVTQTPRYLIKTRGQQVTLSCSPISGHRSVSWYQQTPGQGLQFLFEYFSETQRNKGNFPGRFSGRQFSNSRSEMNVSTLELGDSALYLCANPGLAGAVYNEQFFGPGTRLTVL.

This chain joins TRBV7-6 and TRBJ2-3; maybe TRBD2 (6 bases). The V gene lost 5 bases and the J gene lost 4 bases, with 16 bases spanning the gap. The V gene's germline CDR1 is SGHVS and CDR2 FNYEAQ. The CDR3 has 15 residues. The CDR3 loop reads CASSAQAPGADTQYF. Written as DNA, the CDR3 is TGTGCCAGCAGCGCTCAGGCCCCGGGGGCAGATACGCAGTATTTT.

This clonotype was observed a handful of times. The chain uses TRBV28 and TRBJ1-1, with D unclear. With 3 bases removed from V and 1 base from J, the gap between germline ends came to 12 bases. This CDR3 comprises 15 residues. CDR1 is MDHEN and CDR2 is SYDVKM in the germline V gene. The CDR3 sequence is CASSLWVASNTEAFF. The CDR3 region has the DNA TGTGCCAGCAGTTTGTGGGTGGCTTCGAACACTGAAGCTTTCTTT.